This TCR beta chain was captured by sequencing in a study of Ad26.COV2.S vaccination and SARS-CoV-2 variants. Only in-frame clones appear in the TCRdb table, and some are missing; sequencing was by immunoSEQ multiplex PCR. The table has approximately 300,000 clones, 85% seen once. The CDR3 length is 14 residues. Per the germline V gene, CDR1 is SGHRS and CDR2 is YFSETQ. V was pared by 6 bases and J by 4 bases, with 8 bases of the junction left unmatched. Documented treatment: roughly 19 received Ad26.COV2.S at low or high dose, single or two shots; several received placebo; per-sample allocation not given. Specimen acquisition occurred on day 63 following the initial vaccine or placebo injection.

The clonotype originates from a person aged 18-65 years who received the Ad26.COV2.S COVID-19 vaccine or a placebo. The material sequenced was peripheral blood, taken in a trial of Ad26.COV2.S vaccine versus placebo. The chain recombines TRBV5-1 with TRBJ2-5; 8 bases agree with TRBD2. The CDR3 coding sequence is TGCGCCAGCACCTCAGCGGGGGTAGGAGAGACCCAGTACTTC. Amino acid sequence: CASTSAGVGETQYF.